The sequence of this T cell receptor beta chain was determined in a study of STAT5B mutations in CD4+ large granular lymphocyte leukemia. Study-level points and caveats: Higher CD4+ than CD8+ T-LGLL clonality might reflect small sample size. Patient CD4-sorted repertoires stayed more clonal than healthy ones after leukemic-clone removal. TRBV06-family usage was enriched in top patient clones (8/27) versus controls (2/35).

TCRdb keeps only in-frame clones here, not all; method: immunoSEQ multiplex PCR. Among around 8,900 clones listed, nearly 90% were seen once. Details on this clone: Its specificity is not known.

This CDR3 comprises 13 residues. Germline-derived CDR1 and CDR2 are GTSNPN and SVGIG (reference sequence). The V gene lost 7 bases and the J gene lost 3 bases, with 16 bases spanning the gap. The clonotype was recovered from a woman aged 70-85 years with CD4+ T-cell large granular lymphocyte leukemia. V usage is TRBV30 and J usage is TRBJ2-7; TRBD2 might be the D (7 bases). The sequenced material came from PBMCs. The CDR3 bases are TGTGCCTCCCCTAAGGGGGGGGGCTACGAGCAGTACTTC. Translation gives CASPKGGGYEQYF.